This record covers a single T cell receptor beta chain. The antigen this receptor binds is unknown. No much larger clone exists at a distance of one base, and base qualities are not known. The sample comes from a study of blood T cell dynamics during melanoma immunotherapy (dated by TCRdb to 2020 to 2021). Background on the whole study: Patients with metastatic melanoma were treated with first-line pembrolizumab or nivolumab plus ipilimumab as standard of care in the United Kingdom. To find early correlates of response, peripheral T cell receptor repertoires were profiled in metastatic melanoma patients before and after one cycle of checkpoint inhibitor therapy. Consecutive patients formed a training cohort, and a further independent group of patients from the same centre was pooled into an external validation set. The paper as a whole reports these results and caveats: The relatively small sample size was acknowledged as potentially limiting generalization of the results. Patients who later achieved disease control showed a bifurcated PBMC repertoire reorganization at W3, with increased clonality or increased diversity, unlike progressors. Whether the T cell clones driving repertoire changes were melanoma-specific or reflected general immune activation could not be determined in the study.

For every bulk PBMC sample, a fixed 350 ng of DNA was loaded. TCR beta CDR3 sequences were amplified from genomic DNA using the immunoSEQ TCRb Assay kit according to manufacturer instructions. The KAPA Library Quantification Kit for Illumina platforms was used to quantify pooled libraries by qPCR. Pooled libraries were clustered at 0.6-1.1 pM and sequenced on an Illumina NextSeq 500. The authors' analysis ran thus. TCR data were analyzed using immunoSEQ ANALYZER and the R LymphoSeq package. A rearrangement efficiency score was calculated as productive divided by the sum of productive and non-productive CDR3 sequences. Clonality was measured with the Gini coefficient and diversity with the Renyi index at alpha=1, and both measures were compared pairwise between timepoints within each patient. Clonal relatedness used an edit distance of 3, and repertoire similarity used the Bhattacharyya coefficient, both computed in LymphoSeq. To classify response, a linear discriminant analysis based on week-3 changes in clonality and diversity was built using the R MASS and caret packages. TCRdb mirrors the immuneACCESS table, restricted to in-frame sequences. Some clones are absent from its copies; in checked studies, under half trace to an unresolved V gene, and the reason for the others is unknown. V, J and clone size derive from that table, while D and trimming were established from the DNA sequence. Here the sample has around 13,000 clones; approximately 86% occur a single time. The ten biggest clones cover almost 4.5% of the sample.

The germline V gene (reference sequence) specifies GTSNPN as CDR1 and SVGIG as CDR2. V is cut back by 2 bases and J by 7 bases, with 13 bases in the junction unmatched. Counted from cysteine to phenylalanine, this CDR3 has 16 amino acids. This entry keeps only the CDR3 DNA: 48 bases, framed from base 1. The time point label, as the study defines it: pre-treatment baseline. Blood samples were collected before treatment (T0) and at week 3 (W3), after the first cycle of checkpoint blockade. Except for two patients with rapid clinical progression, response was assessed 12 weeks after the first infusion by RECIST 1.1; disease control meant complete response, partial response or stable disease. Patients were excluded for prior systemic cancer treatment, concomitant immunosuppressant therapy or synchronous other active malignancies. TCR beta was sequenced in both bulk PBMC and plasma cell-free DNA in order to track circulating cells as well as T cell turnover. PBMC were isolated from blood with Lymphoprep and SepMate tubes, followed by red cell lysis. QIAamp DNA Blood Mini kits were used to extract DNA from PBMC and sorted T cell subsets.

This TCR was sampled from a human donor with melanoma. Sequenced material: blood, taken from a patient treated with checkpoint blockade. Here the chain combines TRBV30 and TRBJ1-5, with 8 junctional bases fitting TRBD1. The nucleotides are TGTGCCTGGAGTCGCTCAGGGGGCAATTTTGGACAGCCCCAGCATTTT. Its protein is CAWSRSGGNFGQPQHF.